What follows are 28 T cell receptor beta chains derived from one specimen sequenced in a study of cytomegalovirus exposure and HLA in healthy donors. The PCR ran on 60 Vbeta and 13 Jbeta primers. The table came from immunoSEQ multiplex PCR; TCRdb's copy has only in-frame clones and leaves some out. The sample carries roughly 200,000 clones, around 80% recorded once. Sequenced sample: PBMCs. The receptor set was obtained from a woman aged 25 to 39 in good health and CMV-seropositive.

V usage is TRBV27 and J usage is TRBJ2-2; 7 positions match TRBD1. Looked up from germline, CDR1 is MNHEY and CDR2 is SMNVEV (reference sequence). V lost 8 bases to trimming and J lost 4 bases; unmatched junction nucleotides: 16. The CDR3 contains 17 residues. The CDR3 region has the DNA TGTGCCAGCCGTTCGCCGGGACAGTCAGGAGGCACCGGGGAGCTGTTTTTT. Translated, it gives CASRSPGQSGGTGELFF.

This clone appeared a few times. CDR3 coding DNA: TGTGCCAGCAGAGGGACAGGCACTGGAAACACCATATATTTT. Translating gives CASRGTGTGNTIYF. The rearrangement uses TRBV2 and TRBJ1-3, with TRBD1 matching 8 bases. Germline values: CDR1 SNHLY, CDR2 FYNNEI. The CDR3 is 14 residues long. J gave up 2 bases and V 6 bases, and 3 bases lay outside the gene matches.

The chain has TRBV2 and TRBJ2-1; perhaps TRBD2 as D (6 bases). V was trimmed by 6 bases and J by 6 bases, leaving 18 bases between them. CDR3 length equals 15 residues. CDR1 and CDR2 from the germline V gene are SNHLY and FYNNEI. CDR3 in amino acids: CASRPGTGEPNEQFF. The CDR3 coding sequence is TGTGCCAGCAGACCCGGGACTGGGGAACCCAATGAGCAGTTCTTC.

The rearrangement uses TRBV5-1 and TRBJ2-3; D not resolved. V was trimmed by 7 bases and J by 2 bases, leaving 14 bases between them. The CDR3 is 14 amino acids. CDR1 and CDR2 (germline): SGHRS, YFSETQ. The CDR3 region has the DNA TGCGCCAGCTGTTTCCGTCTCTCCACAGATACGCAGTATTTT. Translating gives CASCFRLSTDTQYF.

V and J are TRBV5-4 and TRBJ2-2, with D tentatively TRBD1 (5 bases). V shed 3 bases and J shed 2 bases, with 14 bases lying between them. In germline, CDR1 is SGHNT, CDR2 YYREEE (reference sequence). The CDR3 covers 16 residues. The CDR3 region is CASSSARGSNTGELFF. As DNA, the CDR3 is TGTGCCAGCAGCTCAGCAAGGGGCTCTAACACCGGGGAGCTGTTTTTT.

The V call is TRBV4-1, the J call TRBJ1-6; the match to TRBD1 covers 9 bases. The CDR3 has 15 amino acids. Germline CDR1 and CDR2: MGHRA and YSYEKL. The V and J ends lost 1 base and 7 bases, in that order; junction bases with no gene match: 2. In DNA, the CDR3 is TGCGCCAGCAGCCAAGTAGGACAGGGGAATTCACCCCTCCACTTT. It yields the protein CASSQVGQGNSPLHF.

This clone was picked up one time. The CDR3 bases are TGTGCCAGCAGCTTAGGGGTGGGGGCGGGCACTGAAGCTTTCTTT. Encoded protein: CASSLGVGAGTEAFF. V gene TRBV7-2 combines with J gene TRBJ1-1, with TRBD1 as a possible D gene (6 bases). Germline loops: CDR1 SGHTA, CDR2 FQGNSA. Trimming removed 1 base at V and 4 bases at J, with 13 bases between. The CDR3 runs to 15 residues. The variable domain in full, with the rest retrieved from reference TRBV7-2 and TRBJ1-1, is GAGVSQSPSNKVTEKGKDVELRCDPISGHTALYWYRQSLGQGLEFLIYFQGNSAPDKSGLPSDRFSAERTGGSVSTLTIQRTQQEDSAVYLCASSLGVGAGTEAFFGQGTRLTVV.

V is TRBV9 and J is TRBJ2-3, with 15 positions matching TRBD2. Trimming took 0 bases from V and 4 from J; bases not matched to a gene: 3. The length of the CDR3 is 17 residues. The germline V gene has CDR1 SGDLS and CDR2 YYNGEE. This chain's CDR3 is CASSVGTSGRVSDTQYF. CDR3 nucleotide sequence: TGTGCCAGCAGCGTAGGGACTAGCGGGAGGGTCTCAGATACGCAGTATTTT.

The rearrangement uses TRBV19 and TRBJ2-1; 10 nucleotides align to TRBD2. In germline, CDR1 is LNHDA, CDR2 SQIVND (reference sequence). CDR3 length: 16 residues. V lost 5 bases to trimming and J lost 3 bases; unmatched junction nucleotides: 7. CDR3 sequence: CASSEISGGSYNEQFF. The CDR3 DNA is TGTGCCAGTAGTGAGATTAGCGGGGGGAGCTACAATGAGCAGTTCTTC.

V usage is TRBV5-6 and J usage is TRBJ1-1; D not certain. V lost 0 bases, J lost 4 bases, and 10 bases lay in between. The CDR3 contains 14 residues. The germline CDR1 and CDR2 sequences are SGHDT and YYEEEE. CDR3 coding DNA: TGTGCCAGCAGCTTGGGAGCATTAGTCACTGAAGCTTTCTTT. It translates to CASSLGALVTEAFF.

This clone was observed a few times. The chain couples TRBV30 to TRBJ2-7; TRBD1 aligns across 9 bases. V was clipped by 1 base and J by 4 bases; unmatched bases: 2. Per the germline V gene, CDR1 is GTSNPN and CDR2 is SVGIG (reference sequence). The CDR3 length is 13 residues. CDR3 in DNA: TGTGCCTGGAGTGGGGGACAGGGTTACGAGCAGTACTTC. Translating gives CAWSGGQGYEQYF.

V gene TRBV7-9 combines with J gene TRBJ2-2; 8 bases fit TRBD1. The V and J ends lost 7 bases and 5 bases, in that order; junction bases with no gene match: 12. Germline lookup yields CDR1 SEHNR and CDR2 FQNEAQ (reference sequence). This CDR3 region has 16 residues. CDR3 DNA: TGTGCCAGCACCCTTAGCGACAGGGGAGTAACCGGGGAGCTGTTTTTT. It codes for CASTLSDRGVTGELFF.

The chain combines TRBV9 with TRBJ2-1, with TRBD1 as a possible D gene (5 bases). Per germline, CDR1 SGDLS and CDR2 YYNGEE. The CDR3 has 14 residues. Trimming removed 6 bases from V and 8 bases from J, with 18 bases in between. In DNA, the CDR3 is TGTGCCAGCACCAGGGATCCCCTGTACGATGAGCAGTTCTTC. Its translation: CASTRDPLYDEQFF.

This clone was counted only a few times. CDR3 amino acids: CASSLLDSPRNQPQHF. The CDR3 DNA follows: TGTGCCAGCAGTTTACTGGACTCCCCTCGGAATCAGCCCCAGCATTTT. The chain carries TRBV28 and TRBJ1-5, with D hard to call. This CDR3 contains 16 residues. Germline CDR1 MDHEN, CDR2 SYDVKM. Trimming cost V 2 bases and J 4 bases, with 15 bases left between them.

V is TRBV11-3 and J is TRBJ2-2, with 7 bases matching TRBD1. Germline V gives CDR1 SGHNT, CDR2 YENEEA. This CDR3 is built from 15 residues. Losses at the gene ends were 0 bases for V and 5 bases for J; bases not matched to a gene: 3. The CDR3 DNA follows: TGTGCCAGCAGCTTAGATCTGACAGGGACCGGGGAGCTGTTTTTT. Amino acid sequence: CASSLDLTGTGELFF. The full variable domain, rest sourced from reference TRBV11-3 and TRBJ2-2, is EAGVVQSPRYKIIEKKQPVAFWCNPISGHNTLYWYLQNLGQGPELLIRYENEEAVDDSQLPKDRFSAERLKGVDSTLKIQPAELGDSAVYLCASSLDLTGTGELFFGEGSRLTVL.

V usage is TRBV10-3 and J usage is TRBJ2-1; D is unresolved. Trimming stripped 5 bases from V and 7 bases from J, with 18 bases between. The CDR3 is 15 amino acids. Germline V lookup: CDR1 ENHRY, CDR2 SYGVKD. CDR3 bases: TGTGCCATCAGTAGAGAAACCCTTTCGCTTAATGAGCAGTTCTTC. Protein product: CAISRETLSLNEQFF.

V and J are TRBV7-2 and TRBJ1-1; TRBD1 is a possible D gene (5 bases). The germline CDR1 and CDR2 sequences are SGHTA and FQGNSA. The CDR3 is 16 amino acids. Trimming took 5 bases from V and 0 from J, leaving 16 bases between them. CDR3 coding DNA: TGTGCCAGCAGCCGACTGTGGGGCGGTATGAACACTGAAGCTTTCTTT. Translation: CASSRLWGGMNTEAFF.

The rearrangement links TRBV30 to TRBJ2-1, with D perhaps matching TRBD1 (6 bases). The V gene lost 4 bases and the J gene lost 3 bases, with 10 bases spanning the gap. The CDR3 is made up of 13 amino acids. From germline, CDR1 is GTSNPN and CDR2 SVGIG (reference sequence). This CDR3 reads CAWNQGNYNEQFF. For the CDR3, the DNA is TGTGCCTGGAACCAGGGGAACTACAATGAGCAGTTCTTC.

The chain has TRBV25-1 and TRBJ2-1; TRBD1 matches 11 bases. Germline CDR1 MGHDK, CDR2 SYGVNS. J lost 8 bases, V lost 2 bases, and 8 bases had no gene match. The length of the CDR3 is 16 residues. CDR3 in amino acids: CASSEPDGTGGYEQFF. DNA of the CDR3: TGTGCCAGCAGTGAACCAGACGGGACAGGGGGGTATGAGCAGTTCTTC. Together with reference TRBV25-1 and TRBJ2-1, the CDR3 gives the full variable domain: EADIYQTPRYLVIGTGKKITLECSQTMGHDKMYWYQQDPGMELHLIHYSYGVNSTEKGDLSSESTVSRIRTEHFPLTLESARPSHTSQYLCASSEPDGTGGYEQFFGPGTRLTVL.

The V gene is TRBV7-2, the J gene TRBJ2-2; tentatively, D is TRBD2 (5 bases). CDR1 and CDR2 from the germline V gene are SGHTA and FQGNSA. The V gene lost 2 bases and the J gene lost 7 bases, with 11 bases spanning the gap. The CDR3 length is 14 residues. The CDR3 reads CASSLMGRGGELFF. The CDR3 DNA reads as TGTGCCAGCAGCTTAATGGGTCGGGGCGGGGAGCTGTTTTTT.

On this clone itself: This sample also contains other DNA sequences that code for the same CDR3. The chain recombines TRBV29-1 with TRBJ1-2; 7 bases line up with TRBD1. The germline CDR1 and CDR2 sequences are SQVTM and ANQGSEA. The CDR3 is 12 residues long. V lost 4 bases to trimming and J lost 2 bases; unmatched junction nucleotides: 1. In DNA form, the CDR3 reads TGCAGCGTTGGGGGACAGAACTATGGCTACACCTTC. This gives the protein CSVGGQNYGYTF. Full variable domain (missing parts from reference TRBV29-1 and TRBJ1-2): SAVISQKPSRDICQRGTSLTIQCQVDSQVTMMFWYRQQPGQSLTLIATANQGSEATYESGFVIDKFPISRPNLTFSTLTVSNMSPEDSSIYLCSVGGQNYGYTFGSGTRLTVV.

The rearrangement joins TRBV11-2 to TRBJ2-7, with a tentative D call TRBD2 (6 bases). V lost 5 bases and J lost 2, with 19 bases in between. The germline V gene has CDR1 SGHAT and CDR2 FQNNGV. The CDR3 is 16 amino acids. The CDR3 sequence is CASSAVRGRQTYEQYF. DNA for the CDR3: TGTGCCAGCAGCGCCGTTCGGGGGAGACAGACCTACGAGCAGTACTTC.

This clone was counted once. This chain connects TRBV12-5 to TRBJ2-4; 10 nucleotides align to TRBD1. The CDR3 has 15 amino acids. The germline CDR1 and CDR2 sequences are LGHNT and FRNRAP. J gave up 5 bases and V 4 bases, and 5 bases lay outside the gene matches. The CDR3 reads CASGSGQGWENIQYF. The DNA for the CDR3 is TGTGCTAGTGGTTCGGGACAGGGGTGGGAAAACATTCAGTACTTC. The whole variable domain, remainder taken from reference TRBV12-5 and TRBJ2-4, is DARVTQTPRHKVTEMGQEVTMRCQPILGHNTVFWYRQTMMQGLELLAYFRNRAPLDDSGMPKDRFSAEMPDATLATLKIQPSEPRDSAVYFCASGSGQGWENIQYFGAGTRLSVL.

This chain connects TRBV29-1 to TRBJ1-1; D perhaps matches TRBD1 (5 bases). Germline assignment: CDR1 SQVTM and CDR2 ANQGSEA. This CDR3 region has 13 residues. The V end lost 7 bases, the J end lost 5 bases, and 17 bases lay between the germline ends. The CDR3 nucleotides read TGCAGCGCCCCGCTTTGGGGGGATACTGAAGCTTTCTTT. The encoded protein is CSAPLWGDTEAFF.

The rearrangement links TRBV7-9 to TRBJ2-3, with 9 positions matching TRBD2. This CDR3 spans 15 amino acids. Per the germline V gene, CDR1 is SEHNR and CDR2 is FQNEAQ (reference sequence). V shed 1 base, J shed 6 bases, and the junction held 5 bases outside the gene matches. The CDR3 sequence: CASSLGLAERDTQYF. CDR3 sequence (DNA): TGTGCCAGCAGCTTAGGACTAGCGGAACGGGATACGCAGTATTTT.

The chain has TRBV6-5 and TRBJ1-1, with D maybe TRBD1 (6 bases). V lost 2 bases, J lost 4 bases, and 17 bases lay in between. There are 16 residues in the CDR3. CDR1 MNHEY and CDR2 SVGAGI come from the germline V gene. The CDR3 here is CASSYTARGLGTEAFF. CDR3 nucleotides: TGTGCCAGCAGTTACACCGCCAGGGGATTGGGCACTGAAGCTTTCTTT.

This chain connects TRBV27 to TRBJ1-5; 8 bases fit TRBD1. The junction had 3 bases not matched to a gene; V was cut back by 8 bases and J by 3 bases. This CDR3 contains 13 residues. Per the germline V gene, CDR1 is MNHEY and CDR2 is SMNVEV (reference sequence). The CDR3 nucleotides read TGTGCCAGCGGACAGGGTTACAATCAGCCCCAGCATTTT. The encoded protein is CASGQGYNQPQHF.

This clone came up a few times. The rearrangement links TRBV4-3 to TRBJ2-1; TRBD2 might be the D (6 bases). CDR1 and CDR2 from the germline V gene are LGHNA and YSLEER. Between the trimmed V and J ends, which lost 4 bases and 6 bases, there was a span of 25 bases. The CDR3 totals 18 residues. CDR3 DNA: TGCGCCAGCAGCCCGGATAAGGGAGGAGGGCCGGGGTTCAATGAGCAGTTCTTC. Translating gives CASSPDKGGGPGFNEQFF.